Each of the 16 T cell receptor beta chains below was sequenced from the same sample in a study of blood T cell repertoires in COVID-19. Only in-frame clones appear in the TCRdb table, and some are missing; sequencing was by immunoSEQ multiplex PCR. The sample has approximately 150,000 clones, around 88% seen once; the top ten hold less than 20%. The material sequenced was peripheral blood. The receptor source for this set is a man in his forties or fifties with active or convalescent COVID-19.

This clone was observed a single time. The rearrangement uses TRBV9 and TRBJ2-1; no clear D gene. The V and J ends lost 4 bases and 8 bases respectively, with 13 bases between them. The CDR3 length is 13 residues. CDR1 is SGDLS and CDR2 is YYNGEE in the germline V gene. The chain's CDR3 is CASSISSDHEQFF. The CDR3, as DNA: TGTGCCAGCAGCATTAGCAGCGATCATGAGCAGTTCTTC.

The chain links TRBV5-4 to TRBJ2-1; tentative D call: TRBD2 (5 bases). V lost 0 bases and J lost 4, with 11 bases in between. Germline-derived CDR1 and CDR2 are SGHNT and YYREEE (reference sequence). The CDR3 extends over 15 amino acids. The DNA for the CDR3 is TGTGCCAGCAGCTTGGGAGCGGCAAAGTACAATGAGCAGTTCTTC. It is translated as CASSLGAAKYNEQFF.

V is TRBV7-2 and J is TRBJ2-5; the D gene is possibly TRBD2 (7 bases). Germline values: CDR1 SGHTA, CDR2 FQGNSA. The ends were cut back, 0 bases at V and 2 bases at J, with 13 bases in the middle. The CDR3 extends over 16 amino acids. CDR3 nucleotides: TGTGCCAGCAGCTTAGCGCAGGGAGGGGGGCAAGAGACCCAGTACTTC. This sequence encodes CASSLAQGGGQETQYF.

The chain is built from TRBV4-1 and TRBJ2-7; 8 positions match TRBD2. The CDR3 has 19 amino acids. Germline CDR1 MGHRA, CDR2 YSYEKL. The V gene end was trimmed by 3 bases and the J gene end by 3 bases; junction bases not matched to a gene: 19. CDR3 nucleotides: TGCGCCAGCAGCCAGGCTCCGGGACTAGGACTAACCACTAACTACGAGCAGTACTTC. It specifies CASSQAPGLGLTTNYEQYF.

Comment on this clone: One junction end does not reproduce the germline sequence, and a read error may be involved. V usage is TRBV7-2 and J usage is TRBJ1-3, with 10 bases fitting TRBD1. The CDR3 sequence is 15 residues long. Germline V gene sequence: CDR1 SGHTA, CDR2 FQGNSA. The CDR3 is CASRLGTGVGNTIYF. The CDR3 nucleotides are TGTGCCAGCAGATTAGGGACAGGGGTTGGAAACACCATATATTTT.

The chain has TRBV4-3 and TRBJ1-6; D call uncertain. CDR3 length: 13 residues. Trimming left V 0 bases short and J 7 bases short, with 4 bases between. CDR1 is LGHNA and CDR2 is YSLEER in the germline V gene. CDR3 sequence (DNA): TGCGCCAGCAGCCAAGACAGGAATTCACCCCTCCACTTT. Its protein is CASSQDRNSPLHF.

The chain couples TRBV19 to TRBJ2-2; 8 nucleotides match TRBD1. The germline V gene has CDR1 LNHDA and CDR2 SQIVND (reference sequence). The trim removed 5 bases at V and 3 bases at J, leaving 5 bases unmatched. The CDR3 extends over 15 amino acids. CDR3: CASSLTGADTGELFF. The DNA for the CDR3 is TGTGCCAGTAGTCTGACAGGGGCGGACACCGGGGAGCTGTTTTTT.

This chain joins TRBV6-5 and TRBJ1-2, with D possibly TRBD1 on 6 matching bases. CDR3 length equals 12 residues. Trimming removed 6 bases at V and 7 bases at J, with 12 bases between. Germline-derived CDR1 and CDR2 are MNHEY and SVGAGI. This chain's CDR3 is CASSRPDSGYTF. In DNA, the CDR3 is TGTGCCAGCAGCCGTCCGGACAGTGGCTACACCTTC.

The rearrangement joins TRBV5-6 to TRBJ2-5; TRBD1 matches 8 bases. CDR1 and CDR2 (germline): SGHDT, YYEEEE. The CDR3 is 14 amino acids. The V gene end was trimmed by 4 bases and the J gene end by 5 bases; junction bases not matched to a gene: 7. The CDR3 protein is CASSPGQGGETQYF. CDR3 bases: TGTGCCAGCAGCCCCGGACAGGGCGGGGAGACCCAGTACTTC.

J is TRBJ1-2 and V is TRBV10-1, with 8 bases lining up with TRBD1. V lost 8 bases to trimming and J lost 8 bases; unmatched junction nucleotides: 16. Germline CDR1 WNHNN, CDR2 SYGVQD (reference sequence). The CDR3 covers 15 residues. The CDR3 loop reads CASRRKGQVMGGYTF. The DNA of the CDR3 is TGCGCCAGCCGCCGGAAGGGACAGGTTATGGGAGGCTACACCTTC.

The rearrangement uses TRBV6-2 or TRBV6-3 and TRBJ2-7, with 7 bases matching TRBD2. CDR1 and CDR2 from the germline V gene are MNHEY and SVGEGT. This CDR3 is 15 amino acids long. V dropped 5 bases and J dropped 3; count of bases not matched to a gene: 10. CDR3 sequence reads: CASSALGEGRYEQYF. In DNA, the CDR3 is TGTGCCAGCAGTGCCCTAGGGGAGGGCCGCTACGAGCAGTACTTC.

The genes are TRBV6-4 and TRBJ2-7; D ambiguous. Trimming took 7 bases from V and 4 from J, leaving 20 bases between them. There are 15 residues in the CDR3. Germline values: CDR1 MRHNA, CDR2 SNTAGT. The CDR3 spells CASTRGPRVNYEQYF. CDR3 DNA: TGTGCCAGCACCCGTGGTCCCCGGGTTAATTACGAGCAGTACTTC.

The chain couples TRBV10-2 to TRBJ1-1, with TRBD1 as a possible D gene (5 bases). CDR1 and CDR2 from the germline V gene are WSHSY and SAAADI. The CDR3 spans 13 residues. V was pared by 3 bases and J by 7 bases, with 12 bases between. DNA for the CDR3: TGCGCCAGCAGTGAATTTAACGACAGTGAAGCTTTCTTT. Its protein is CASSEFNDSEAFF.

The V gene is TRBV14, the J gene TRBJ1-4; no clear D gene. Germline V gene data show CDR1 as SGHDN and CDR2 as FVKESK. V was trimmed by 0 bases and J by 5 bases, leaving 19 bases between them. This CDR3 spans 18 amino acids. CDR3 protein: CASSQELWRYDRNEKLFF. The DNA of the CDR3 is TGTGCCAGCAGCCAAGAACTATGGAGATACGACCGGAATGAAAAACTGTTTTTT.

V gene TRBV29-1 combines with J gene TRBJ2-7; D is perhaps TRBD2 (6 bases). The CDR3 spans 15 residues. V lost 0 bases to trimming and J lost 3 bases, with 15 bases between them. The germline V gene encodes CDR1 SQVTM and CDR2 ANQGSEA. Here the CDR3 reads CSVEDPRGSGYEQYF. CDR3 coding DNA: TGCAGCGTTGAAGATCCTCGGGGTAGCGGCTACGAGCAGTACTTC.

The chain carries TRBV28 and TRBJ2-1; D is ambiguous. Germline V gives CDR1 MDHEN, CDR2 SYDVKM. With 1 base removed from V and 15 bases from J, the gap between germline ends came to 19 bases. The CDR3 runs to 14 residues. CDR3 nucleotides: TGTGCCAGCAGTTTATTGGGCAGCCTATCCCCATCGTTCTTC. This gives the protein CASSLLGSLSPSFF.